This TCR beta chain was found in a study of cytomegalovirus exposure and HLA in healthy donors. Broader study findings: CMV serostatus alone was available as immune exposure information.

CDR3 size: 15 residues. Germline loops: CDR1 SGHVS, CDR2 FQNEAQ. J was trimmed by 2 bases and V by 0 bases; bases with no gene match: 3. This clone has just a few counts. Its antigen is still unknown. Everyone who donated was a healthy bone marrow donor. PCR amplification relied on 60 Vbeta primers (plus 13 Jbeta primers). Assay: immunoSEQ multiplex PCR; the TCRdb copy retains only in-frame clones and omits some. The table has fewer than 120,000 clones, approximately 83% seen once. Specimen: PBMCs. J is TRBJ1-2 and V is TRBV7-8, with TRBD1 matching over 7 bases. This clonotype was obtained from a man aged 35-49 years in good health and CMV-seronegative. The CDR3 reads CASSLALGQNYGYTF. The CDR3 bases are TGTGCCAGCAGCTTAGCGCTGGGACAGAACTATGGCTACACCTTC.